This TCR beta chain was sequenced for a study of T-cell reconstitution after alpha-beta-depleted transplantation in children. Study findings and constraints: It was reported that alpha-beta T cells came from several hundred expanded graft clones (about two months after transplant). The main origin of T-cell counts and diversity one year after transplant was newly produced T cells.

For TCRbeta, the library was prepared with unique molecular identifiers. Using its own MiXCR run on the PCR reads, TCRdb lists one record per CDR3 protein. The sample has a few hundred thousand distinct CDR3 sequences; roughly 13% are singletons. Only a few counts were recorded for this clonotype. What it binds is not known. V lost 1 base to trimming and J lost 1 base, with 13 bases between them. CDR1 is SGHDN and CDR2 is FVKESK in the germline V gene. This CDR3 spans 16 amino acids. Here the sequenced sample was PBMCs, mostly from graft donor cells, taken 360 days after TCRalphabeta/CD19-depleted stem cell transplant. The rearrangement links TRBV14 to TRBJ1-1, with D unclear. The sequence was obtained from a male patient aged 10 to 17 who had a stem cell transplant for acute myeloid leukemia, so the T cells may come from the graft donor. This CDR3 is CASSQGLRVGNTEAFF. The CDR3 DNA sequence: TGTGCCAGCAGCCAAGGTCTACGGGTCGGGAACACTGAAGCTTTCTTT.